What follows are 2 T cell receptor beta chains derived from one specimen sequenced in a study of T-cell reconstitution after alpha-beta-depleted transplantation in children. The TCRbeta library incorporated unique molecular identifiers. MiXCR, run by TCRdb on the PCR reads, gives a single entry per CDR3 protein. Of around 420,000 distinct CDR3 sequences listed, around 16% are singletons. Sequenced material: PBMCs, mostly from graft donor cells, taken 360 days after TCRalphabeta/CD19-depleted stem cell transplant. The receptors derive from a boy in the first two years of life who had a stem cell transplant for Wiskott-Aldrich syndrome, so the T cells may come from the graft donor.

The sample holds a few counts of this clonotype. The rearrangement links TRBV6-2 or TRBV6-3 to TRBJ2-7; 11 bases line up with TRBD2. This CDR3 contains 12 residues. CDR1 MNHEY and CDR2 SVGEGT come from the germline V gene. The trim removed 6 bases at V and 6 bases at J, leaving 1 base unmatched. The chain's CDR3 is CASRGLAGEQYF. The CDR3 coding sequence is TGTGCCAGCAGAGGACTAGCGGGCGAGCAGTACTTC.

In its sample, this clonotype was seen a few times. The chain joins TRBV3-1 to TRBJ2-1; 8 bases line up with TRBD2. Germline lookup yields CDR1 LGHDT and CDR2 YNNKEL (reference sequence). This CDR3 is built from 14 residues. Trimming cost V 6 bases and J 8 bases; bases outside gene matches: 9. CDR3 in DNA: TGTGCCAGCAGAGGGGGACTAGTTCTGCATGAGCAGTTCTTC. Its translation is CASRGGLVLHEQFF.